The rows below give T cell receptor beta chains drawn from one sample of a study of cytomegalovirus exposure and HLA in healthy donors. Profiling relied on immunoSEQ multiplex PCR, and the TCRdb table lists in-frame clones only, not all of them. The table shows roughly 120,000 clones, with around 68% occurring only once. The sample taken for sequencing was PBMCs. These receptors were taken from a woman between 40 and 55 years old in good health and CMV-seropositive. CDR3s include the opening cysteine and the closing phenylalanine or tryptophan. Each record gives: V gene, J gene, clone size, D gene, CDR3 length, CDR3 protein, CDR3 DNA. D genes are given only for firm matches. Clone sizes are given selectively: once, few, many, or a class where the clone is expanded.

>TRBV10-3|TRBJ1-1|-|-|13
CAIRETAYTEAFF
TGTGCCATCAGAGAGACAGCCTACACTGAAGCTTTCTTT
>TRBV19|TRBJ2-2|-|TRBD1|15
CASSRWDRYPGELFF
TGTGCCAGTAGTAGATGGGACAGGTACCCTGGGGAGCTGTTTTTT
>TRBV27|TRBJ2-1|-|TRBD2|16
CASSRGGLAYYNEQFF
TGTGCCAGCAGTCGGGGCGGACTAGCGTATTACAATGAGCAGTTCTTC
>TRBV5-1|TRBJ2-5|-|TRBD1|16
CASSLARVGGGETQYF
TGCGCCAGCAGCTTGGCCCGCGTAGGGGGCGGAGAGACCCAGTACTTC
>TRBV7-7|TRBJ1-2|-|TRBD1|17
CASSFGCPDRRVYGYTF
TGTGCTAGCAGCTTTGGGTGTCCGGACAGGCGGGTATATGGCTACACCTTC
>TRBV5-1|TRBJ2-2|-|TRBD2|15
CASSSGRSPTGELFF
TGCGCCAGCAGCAGCGGGAGATCCCCCACCGGGGAGCTGTTTTTT
>TRBV25-1|TRBJ2-1|-|-|15
CATSFSGSSYNEQFF
TGTGCCACTTCCTTCAGCGGAAGCTCCTACAATGAGCAGTTCTTC
>TRBV5-6|TRBJ2-6|few|-|14
CASSSGSMINVLTF
TGTGCCAGCAGCTCCGGGAGTATGATCAACGTCCTGACTTTC
>TRBV30|TRBJ2-6|medium-sized|TRBD2|15
CAWGLAGAGANVLTF
TGTGCCTGGGGGCTAGCGGGAGCCGGGGCCAACGTCCTGACTTTC
>TRBV30|TRBJ1-4|few|-|15
CALPKAGTKEEKLFF
TGTGCCTTACCTAAAGCCGGGACTAAGGAGGAAAAACTGTTTTTT
>TRBV29-1|TRBJ2-2|-|-|13
CSVDPANTGELFF
TGCAGCGTTGATCCAGCGAACACCGGGGAGCTGTTTTTT
>TRBV19|TRBJ2-2|-|-|14
CASSLNPGSGELFF
TGTGCCAGTAGCCTGAACCCGGGGTCCGGGGAGCTGTTTTTT
>TRBV5-6|TRBJ2-7|-|TRBD2|16
CASSTSLAGATYEQYF
TGTGCCAGCAGCACCTCGTTAGCGGGAGCAACCTACGAGCAGTACTTC
>TRBV7-6|TRBJ1-5|few|-|16
CASSLEGRSRRQPQHF
TGTGCCAGCAGCTTAGAAGGGAGGTCTAGGAGGCAGCCCCAGCATTTT
>TRBV5-4|TRBJ2-7|-|TRBD2|14
CASSLTSGAGEQYF
TGTGCCAGCAGCTTGACTAGCGGGGCTGGTGAGCAGTACTTC
>TRBV6-1|TRBJ1-1|-|-|11
CASSPLPEAFF
TGTGCCAGCAGTCCACTCCCAGAAGCTTTCTTT
>TRBV4-3|TRBJ1-1|-|-|15
CASSQVLQEGTEAFF
TGCGCCAGCAGCCAAGTCTTACAGGAGGGTACTGAAGCTTTCTTT
>TRBV19|TRBJ1-1|-|-|14
CASSRGTRNTEAFF
TGTGCCAGTAGTAGGGGGACACGGAACACTGAAGCTTTCTTT
>TRBV10-3|TRBJ1-5|few|-|14
CAINPGHSNQPQHF
TGTGCCATCAATCCGGGTCATAGCAATCAGCCCCAGCATTTT
>TRBV5-4|TRBJ1-1|-|-|14
CASSLAGISTEAFF
TGTGCCAGCAGCTTGGCAGGGATCTCCACTGAAGCTTTCTTT
>TRBV6-1|TRBJ2-7|-|-|11
CASGRGDEQYF
TGTGCCAGCGGCCGCGGCGACGAGCAGTACTTC
>TRBV7-2|TRBJ2-7|-|TRBD1|16
CASSRSAGTGGPVQYF
TGTGCCAGCAGCCGTTCGGCCGGGACAGGGGGACCTGTGCAGTACTTC
>TRBV7-9|TRBJ1-2|-|TRBD1|15
CASSRSGHRGYGYTF
TGTGCCAGCAGCAGATCAGGGCACAGGGGCTATGGCTACACCTTC
>TRBV9|TRBJ2-7|few|-|13
CASSVGQLDEQYF
TGTGCCAGCAGCGTAGGCCAACTAGACGAGCAGTACTTC
>TRBV7-2|TRBJ2-3|-|-|11
CASSDVQTQYF
TGTGCCAGCAGCGATGTACAGACGCAGTATTTT
>TRBV21-1|TRBJ1-5|-|-|15
CASSRHDHSNQPQHF
TGTGCCAGCAGCAGGCATGATCATAGCAATCAGCCCCAGCATTTT
>TRBV4-1|TRBJ1-6|-|-|15
CASSQVSGEGSPLHF
TGCGCCAGCAGCCAAGTTTCAGGGGAAGGATCACCCCTCCACTTT
>TRBV6-1|TRBJ2-7|few|TRBD2|13
CASRSGGLYEQYF
TGTGCCAGTAGGAGCGGGGGTTTATACGAGCAGTACTTC
>TRBV5-1|TRBJ2-7|-|TRBD2|19
CASSLERPGGREGSYEQYF
TGCGCCAGCAGCTTGGAGCGCCCTGGGGGGCGGGAGGGCTCCTACGAGCAGTACTTC